Shown below are 2 T cell receptor beta chains from a single sample sequenced in a study of technical replicates of blood from four donors. TCRdb's table, derived via immunoSEQ multiplex PCR, lists solely in-frame clones and lacks some. The sample consists of about 62,000 clones, nearly 98% of them appearing once. The sample consisted of T cells isolated from PBMCs. Receptors originate from a human donor in good health.

The V call is TRBV10-3, the J call TRBJ2-7, with TRBD1 as a possible D gene (5 bases). The CDR3 runs 14 residues. Trimming left V 5 bases short and J 2 bases short, with 13 bases between. CDR1 ENHRY and CDR2 SYGVKD come from the germline V gene. CDR3 loop: CAISRLQTAYEQYF. The CDR3 DNA sequence: TGTGCCATCAGTCGCCTGCAGACAGCCTACGAGCAGTACTTC.

This clone was recorded once. V and J are TRBV6-5 and TRBJ2-3; TRBD2 matches at 10 bases. The CDR3 loop spans 15 amino acids. Trimming cost V 5 bases and J 3 bases; bases outside gene matches: 5. The germline V gene encodes CDR1 MNHEY and CDR2 SVGAGI. The CDR3 loop is CASSRTSGVTDTQYF. The CDR3 region has the DNA TGTGCCAGCAGTAGAACTAGCGGGGTAACAGATACGCAGTATTTT.